A selection of T cell receptor beta chains follows, all from one sample in a study of T cells in localized non-small cell lung cancer. Libraries were prepared by immunoSEQ multiplex PCR; TCRdb keeps only in-frame clonotypes and omits some of them. The data contain 50,000 to 75,000 clones, roughly 90% of them singletons. The starting material was peripheral blood, obtained before any cancer treatment. The origin of the receptors is a man between 40 and 69 years old with stage I squamous cell lung carcinoma. Both conserved end residues are trimmed from each CDR3. The order of the fields is clone size, J gene, V gene, CDR3 protein. For some rows the clone size is stated as once, few or many, or as a class when expanded; others skip it.

NA,TRBJ2-5,TRBV29-1,SVERGDGTTQY
NA,TRBJ2-7,TRBV9,ASSVGPPSGFGYYEQY
NA,TRBJ2-7,TRBV10-2,ASRSYRDQAEQY
NA,TRBJ2-3,TRBV6-4,ASSETVTFTDTQY
NA,TRBJ2-7,TRBV19,ASSIEFLREGYEQY
NA,TRBJ2-7,TRBV10-1,ASSANAGYEQY
NA,TRBJ1-5,TRBV9,ASSVEGLLNQPQH
NA,TRBJ1-2,TRBV5-6,ASSLPGQQIYGYT
NA,TRBJ1-2,TRBV27,ASSLGGTPNYGYT
NA,TRBJ1-1,TRBV2,ASSGTVLGAF
NA,TRBJ2-2,TRBV5-1,ASRGLAGETGELF
NA,TRBJ2-7,TRBV6-5,ASSYGTSGSYEQY
NA,TRBJ1-4,TRBV4-2,ASSSRQSRRAANEKLF
NA,TRBJ2-2,TRBV11-3,ASSSPLQGARGGELF
NA,TRBJ1-5,TRBV2,ASSGGQNSNQPQH
once,TRBJ1-4,TRBV15,ATSRDIGEKLF
NA,TRBJ2-7,TRBV28,ASRMRRGDSYEQY
NA,TRBJ1-5,TRBV19,ASSIDGVGVESNQPQH
NA,TRBJ2-2,TRBV5-4,ASSLVSGYTGELF
few,TRBJ2-3,TRBV5-6,ASSKGTGTTDTQY
NA,TRBJ2-7,TRBV7-9,ASSPRTFYEQY
NA,TRBJ2-3,TRBV11-3,ASSLGQDTDTQY
NA,TRBJ2-1,TRBV12-5,ASGSGQGVYNEQF
NA,TRBJ2-3,TRBV4-3,ASRWWRGRDTQY
once,TRBJ2-2,TRBV10-1,ASSTQGTGELF
NA,TRBJ2-1,TRBV4-3,ASSHWTEEQF
NA,TRBJ2-1,TRBV28,ASRAGQGGF
NA,TRBJ2-7,TRBV30,AWGQYEQY
NA,TRBJ2-1,TRBV7-2,ASSLAAGGNYNEQF
NA,TRBJ2-2,TRBV5-1,ASSHGTANTGELF
NA,TRBJ2-2,TRBV29-1,SVYNTGELF
NA,TRBJ2-7,TRBV12-5,ARDYGAPYEQY
NA,TRBJ1-5,TRBV19,ASSISGTGVRSNQPQH
NA,TRBJ2-1,TRBV29-1,SADRGLYNEQF
NA,TRBJ2-5,TRBV5-4,ASSTGLAGGKQETQY
few,TRBJ2-1,TRBV4-3,ASSQDWQSAYNEQF
NA,TRBJ1-3,TRBV28,ASSRGGTASGNTIY
NA,TRBJ2-6,TRBV5-1,ASSNTGSGFSGANVLT
NA,TRBJ1-5,TRBV28,ASSFGRTEQPQH
once,TRBJ2-5,TRBV18,ASSRGQSQETQY
NA,TRBJ2-1,TRBV29-1,SARRAQSYEQF
NA,TRBJ2-2,TRBV6-4,ASRRDSPAGELF
NA,TRBJ2-7,TRBV6-5,ASSFPSSYEQY
few,TRBJ1-5,TRBV29-1,SVSGINQPQH
NA,TRBJ2-5,TRBV7-7,ASSLGVQETQY
NA,TRBJ2-3,TRBV5-1,ASSWDRASTDTQY
NA,TRBJ2-3,TRBV5-4,ASSLVGNTDTQY
NA,TRBJ1-1,TRBV28,ASSFSGQGNTEAF
NA,TRBJ2-1,TRBV10-1,ASRTPAYNEQF
NA,TRBJ2-5,TRBV29-1,SVGLAVQETQY
NA,TRBJ2-5,TRBV28,ASSLGPETQY